The 25 T cell receptor beta chains below come from one sample, sequenced in a study of T cell repertoires in cytomegalovirus infection. Their recognized antigens are unknown. TCRdb re-called the reads through MiXCR, storing one row per CDR3 protein. Of some 700,000 distinct CDR3 sequences listed, about 30% are singletons. Sequences were derived from cultured PBMCs, sampled from culture after CMV antigen stimulation. These receptors were taken from a human donor in good health (CMV status not recorded). Some clones in this sample may be carry-over from other donors' samples.

The rearrangement uses TRBV6-1 and TRBJ2-1; 9 bases agree with TRBD2. CDR3 length: 17 residues. Germline loops: CDR1 MNHNS, CDR2 SASEGT. V was pared by 6 bases and J by 0 bases, with 9 bases of the junction left unmatched. CDR3: CASRGLAGTTSYNEQFF. CDR3 bases: TGTGCCAGCAGGGGCCTAGCGGGGACGACCTCCTACAATGAGCAGTTCTTC.

The chain uses TRBV11-2 and TRBJ2-2; TRBD1 or TRBD2 may be the D gene (5 bases each). The germline V gene has CDR1 SGHAT and CDR2 FQNNGV. Between the trimmed V and J ends, which lost 5 bases and 9 bases, there was a span of 10 bases. The CDR3 extends over 12 amino acids. The CDR3 DNA follows: TGTGCCAGCAGCACGGGGCGACGGGAGCTGTTTTTT. Translated, it gives CASSTGRRELFF.

The chain links TRBV6-5 to TRBJ2-5; either TRBD1 or TRBD2 may fit D (6 bases each). Germline V lookup: CDR1 MNHEY, CDR2 SVGAGI. The V gene lost 10 bases and the J gene lost 4 bases, with 19 bases spanning the gap. This CDR3 spans 14 amino acids. Here the CDR3 reads CAIALGGGPETQYF. The DNA of the CDR3 is TGTGCCATCGCGCTAGGAGGGGGTCCAGAGACCCAGTACTTC.

The gene calls are TRBV5-1 and TRBJ2-1; D is perhaps TRBD1 or TRBD2 (5 bases each). The CDR3 extends over 16 amino acids. CDR1 SGHRS and CDR2 YFSETQ come from the germline V gene. V was pared by 4 bases and J by 6 bases, with 20 bases between. The CDR3 region has the DNA TGCGCCAGCAGCCAAACTTCGGGGCCTGGTATCAATGAGCAGTTCTTC. Translating gives CASSQTSGPGINEQFF.

This clonotype was detected many times. The chain couples TRBV7-8 to TRBJ2-7; a possible D gene is TRBD2 (7 bases). Germline CDR1 and CDR2: SGHVS and FQNEAQ. The V gene lost 4 bases and the J gene lost 3 bases, with 13 bases spanning the gap. The CDR3 has 14 amino acids. CDR3 residues: CASSWGGPFYEQYF. The CDR3 DNA reads TGTGCCAGCAGCTGGGGGGGCCCGTTCTACGAGCAGTACTTC.

This sequence joins TRBV20-1 and TRBJ1-5, with D hard to call. The germline V gene encodes CDR1 DFQATT and CDR2 SNEGSKA (reference sequence). This CDR3 has 13 residues. Trimming cost V 1 base and J 5 bases, with 9 bases left between them. CDR3: CSARAPFDQPQHF. The CDR3 coding sequence is TGCAGTGCTAGAGCCCCTTTCGATCAGCCCCAGCATTTT.

A few counts support this clonotype. The chain carries TRBV6-6 and TRBJ2-1, with 12 bases identical to TRBD1. The germline V gene encodes CDR1 MNHNY and CDR2 SVGAGI (reference sequence). The CDR3 is 15 amino acids. The V and J ends lost 8 bases and 7 bases, in that order; junction bases with no gene match: 9. CDR3 protein: CASRSSGQGANEQFF. The DNA of the CDR3 is TGTGCCAGCCGTTCCTCGGGACAGGGGGCAAATGAGCAGTTCTTC.

There are a few counts of this clonotype. V is TRBV4-3 and J is TRBJ2-7, with D unresolved. V dropped 4 bases and J dropped 2 bases, with 9 bases sitting between them. The germline V gene has CDR1 LGHNA and CDR2 YSLEER. This CDR3 spans 13 amino acids. DNA for the CDR3: TGCGCCAGCAGCCGAGACCTCACCTACGAGCAGTACTTC. This sequence encodes CASSRDLTYEQYF.

This clonotype was picked up a small number of times. The J gene is TRBJ1-6, the V gene TRBV2, with a tentative D call TRBD1 (6 bases). V was cut by 5 bases and J by 5 bases, with 13 bases left in between. Per germline, CDR1 SNHLY and CDR2 FYNNEI. The CDR3 spans 15 residues. CDR3: CASSRKGGDNSPLHF. CDR3 sequence (DNA): TGTGCCAGCAGTCGGAAGGGGGGCGATAATTCACCCCTCCACTTT. The whole variable domain, filled in from reference TRBV2 and TRBJ1-6, reads EPEVTQTPSHQVTQMGQEVILRCVPISNHLYFYWYRQILGQKVEFLVSFYNNEISEKSEIFDDQFSVERPDGSNFTLKIRSTKLEDSAMYFCASSRKGGDNSPLHFGNGTRLTVT.

This clonotype came up a few times. The chain links TRBV4-3 to TRBJ2-5, with 7 bases identical to TRBD2. Germline loops: CDR1 LGHNA, CDR2 YSLEER. V lost 4 bases and J lost 0; bases outside the gene matches: 8. The CDR3 covers 16 residues. CDR3: CASSPGWAGDQETQYF. The CDR3 DNA is TGCGCCAGCAGCCCGGGCTGGGCGGGGGACCAAGAGACCCAGTACTTC.

This chain joins TRBV14 and TRBJ1-1; D not certain. The CDR3 is 13 residues long. The germline V and J ends were trimmed by 4 bases and 7 bases, with 13 bases remaining between them. The germline gives CDR1 SGHDN, CDR2 FVKESK. The CDR3 spells CASSRLSQSEAFF. The CDR3 DNA is TGTGCCAGCAGCCGACTTTCCCAGAGTGAAGCTTTCTTT.

The chain joins TRBV19 to TRBJ2-1; the D is unclear. The CDR3 totals 11 residues. Trimming cost V 1 base and J 9 bases, with 4 bases left between them. Germline CDR1 reads LNHDA; CDR2 reads SQIVND (reference sequence). The CDR3 spells CASSIGFEQFF. As DNA, the CDR3 is TGTGCCAGTAGTATAGGGTTTGAGCAGTTCTTC.

In this sample, this clonotype turned up a few times. The chain uses TRBV20-1 and TRBJ1-1; 7 bases match TRBD1. The germline V gene encodes CDR1 DFQATT and CDR2 SNEGSKA (reference sequence). This CDR3 comprises 13 residues. V gave up 5 bases and J gave up 0 bases; unmatched junction bases: 3. CDR3 nucleotides: TGCAGTGCTCGGACAGGCATGAACACTGAAGCTTTCTTT. Its protein is CSARTGMNTEAFF.

The V gene is TRBV10-2, the J gene TRBJ2-2; D unresolved. Germline loops: CDR1 WSHSY, CDR2 SAAADI. Trimming took 1 base from V and 6 from J, leaving 12 bases between them. This CDR3 has 15 residues. CDR3 sequence reads: CASSELRTPSGELFF. DNA of the CDR3: TGCGCCAGCAGTGAGTTGCGGACGCCCTCCGGGGAGCTGTTTTTT.

The V gene is TRBV6-2 or TRBV6-3, the J gene TRBJ1-1; D possibly corresponds to TRBD1 (6 bases). V was trimmed by 6 bases and J by 6 bases, leaving 14 bases between them. The length of the CDR3 is 13 residues. Germline CDR1 reads MNHEY; CDR2 reads SVGEGT. CDR3 nucleotide sequence: TGTGCCAGCAGAGGGGGTACAACCGCTGAAGCTTTCTTT. It specifies CASRGGTTAEAFF.

The DNA of the CDR3 is TGTGCCAGCAGGGAGGACAGGGGCTCCTACAATGAGCAGTTCTTC. This sequence encodes CASREDRGSYNEQFF. The chain employs TRBV2 and TRBJ2-1; 9 nucleotides match TRBD1. This CDR3 contains 15 residues. J was trimmed by 0 bases and V by 6 bases; bases with no gene match: 3. CDR1 is SNHLY, CDR2 FYNNEI, per germline.

This clonotype was recorded a few times. The V and J genes are TRBV10-3 and TRBJ1-4, with 7 bases matching TRBD1. CDR3 size: 16 residues. The junction had 3 bases not matched to a gene; V was cut back by 2 bases and J by 0 bases. Germline V gene sequence: CDR1 ENHRY, CDR2 SYGVKD. This CDR3 reads CAISEGQAPTNEKLFF. The CDR3, as DNA: TGTGCCATCAGTGAGGGACAGGCCCCAACTAATGAAAAACTGTTTTTT.

The chain has TRBV7-9 and TRBJ2-1; D gene uncertain. Germline V gene sequence: CDR1 SEHNR, CDR2 FQNEAQ (reference sequence). V lost 5 bases to trimming and J lost 10 bases, with 9 bases between them. The CDR3 contains 11 residues. CDR3 amino acids: CASSPLAEQFF. The CDR3 nucleotides are TGTGCCAGCAGCCCCCTGGCGGAGCAGTTCTTC.

This clonotype was found many times. The chain employs TRBV7-2 and TRBJ1-4; maybe TRBD1 (6 bases). Trimming left V 1 base short and J 7 bases short, with 10 bases between. Germline V CDR1 and CDR2: SGHTA, FQGNSA. The CDR3 runs to 14 residues. The CDR3 DNA reads as TGTGCCAGCAGCTTAGACAGGGCTAGTGAAAAACTGTTTTTT. Its translation is CASSLDRASEKLFF.

This clonotype was recorded only once. The chain is built from TRBV6-1 and TRBJ2-3, with D perhaps matching TRBD1 (6 bases). From germline, CDR1 is MNHNS and CDR2 SASEGT. CDR3 length equals 14 residues. Trimming pared 3 bases from V and 6 bases from J, leaving 13 bases between. This CDR3 reads CASSDPVRGDTQYF. DNA of the CDR3: TGTGCCAGCAGTGACCCGGTGAGGGGGGATACGCAGTATTTT.

This clonotype turned up a few times. J is TRBJ2-6 and V is TRBV5-6; 9 nucleotides agree with TRBD1. The length of the CDR3 is 17 residues. V lost 6 bases, J lost 2 bases, and 9 bases stayed unmatched. Germline CDR1 reads SGHDT; CDR2 reads YYEEEE. The CDR3 spells CASTTGQGGAGANVLTF. The CDR3 DNA sequence: TGTGCCAGCACCACGGGACAGGGAGGTGCTGGGGCCAACGTCCTGACTTTC.

This clonotype has a count of ten or more. The chain combines TRBV7-8 with TRBJ1-4; the D is unclear. The ends were cut back, 2 bases at V and 0 bases at J, with 13 bases in the middle. This CDR3 has 17 residues. Germline V gene data show CDR1 as SGHVS and CDR2 as FQNEAQ. The CDR3 DNA reads as TGTGCCAGCAGCTTAAAACATGGCGTTGCAACTAATGAAAAACTGTTTTTT. As protein: CASSLKHGVATNEKLFF.

This clonotype was found many times. This sequence joins TRBV7-2 and TRBJ2-7; 10 bases agree with TRBD2. Germline V gene lookup returns CDR1 SGHTA and CDR2 FQGNSA. The CDR3 runs 14 residues. Trimming at V came to 4 bases and at J to 3 bases, leaving 3 bases not matched to a gene. This CDR3 is CASSYTSGNYEQYF. The CDR3 bases are TGTGCCAGCAGCTACACTAGCGGGAACTACGAGCAGTACTTC.

This clonotype has just a few counts. The rearrangement uses TRBV12-3 or TRBV12-4 and TRBJ2-3, with TRBD2 identical over 9 bases. The CDR3 loop spans 14 amino acids. V lost 6 bases to trimming and J lost 5 bases; unmatched junction nucleotides: 6. CDR3 coding DNA: TGTGCCAGCAGACGGGGACTAGCAGGAGATACGCAGTATTTT. Translated, it gives CASRRGLAGDTQYF.

The chain has TRBV2 and TRBJ1-5; D remains unclear. The CDR3 loop spans 15 amino acids. V was trimmed by 6 bases and J by 4 bases, leaving 16 bases between them. Germline V gene sequence: CDR1 SNHLY, CDR2 FYNNEI. Written as DNA, the CDR3 is TGTGCCAGCAGCCCTGTCGAGATTACAAATCAGCCCCAGCATTTT. Its protein is CASSPVEITNQPQHF.